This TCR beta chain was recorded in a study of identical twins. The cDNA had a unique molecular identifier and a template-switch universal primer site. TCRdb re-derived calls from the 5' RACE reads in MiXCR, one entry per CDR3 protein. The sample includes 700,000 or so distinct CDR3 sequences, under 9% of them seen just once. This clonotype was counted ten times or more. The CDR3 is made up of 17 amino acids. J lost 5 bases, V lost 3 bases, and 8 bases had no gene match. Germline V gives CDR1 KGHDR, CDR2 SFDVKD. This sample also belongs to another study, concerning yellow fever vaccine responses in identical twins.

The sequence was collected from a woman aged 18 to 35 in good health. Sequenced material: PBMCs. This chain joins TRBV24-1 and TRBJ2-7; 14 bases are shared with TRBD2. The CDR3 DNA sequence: TGTGCCACCAGTGATGGACGACTAGCGGGAGGGCGAAACGAGCAGTACTTC. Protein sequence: CATSDGRLAGGRNEQYF.